This TCR beta chain was observed in a study of STAT3 mutations in large granular lymphocyte leukemia. Average productive template count per sample was roughly 38,000. Sequenced by immunoSEQ multiplex PCR; TCRdb stores in-frame clones only, minus some. Here the sample spans approximately 15,000 clones, around nine tenths being singletons. In regard to this clone: Its target is not known.

Study results and caveats: Variable sampling intervals and differing treatment regimens complicated linking therapy response to TCR clonal burden changes. All newly emerging clones after therapy were STAT3 wild type. In T-cell large granular lymphocyte leukemia, about half of patients showed multiple immunodominant subclonotypes. Persisting codominant clonotypes may have hidden a small pathogenic clone.

The receptor was isolated from a woman in her 50s with T-cell large granular lymphocyte leukemia. Some clones in this sample may be carry-over from other donors' samples. The sequenced sample consisted of peripheral blood mononuclear cells.

The CDR3 sequence: CASSLIGYEQFF. CDR3 DNA: TGTGCCAGCAGCTTAATTGGGTATGAGCAGTTCTTC. The chain has TRBV7-9 and TRBJ2-1; D not resolved. Germline lookup yields CDR1 SEHNR and CDR2 FQNEAQ (reference sequence). This CDR3 spans 12 amino acids. The V end lost 2 bases, the J end lost 8 bases, and 7 bases lay between the germline ends.